The clone carrying this TCR beta chain was counted at least ten times. The germline CDR1 and CDR2 sequences are SGHTA and FQGNSA. The CDR3 has 14 residues. Trimming cost V 5 bases and J 2 bases, with 12 bases left between them. CDR3 regions of TCR beta were amplified from RNA transcripts. HTBI primers primed a first-round RT-PCR, and a second-round multiplex PCR followed. One entry per CDR3 protein results from TCRdb running MiXCR on the multiplex PCR reads. Among about 1.2 million distinct CDR3 sequences listed, less than 45% were seen once. The data were taken from a study of Graves' ophthalmopathy and Graves' hyperthyroidism.

V gene TRBV7-2 combines with J gene TRBJ1-2; D remains ambiguous. The origin of this receptor is an adult man with Graves' hyperthyroidism. Material for sequencing was peripheral blood or thyroid tissue (not recorded which). The CDR3, as DNA: TGTGCCAGCAGCCCCGTGGCACAGAACTATGGCTACACCTTC. Translation gives CASSPVAQNYGYTF.